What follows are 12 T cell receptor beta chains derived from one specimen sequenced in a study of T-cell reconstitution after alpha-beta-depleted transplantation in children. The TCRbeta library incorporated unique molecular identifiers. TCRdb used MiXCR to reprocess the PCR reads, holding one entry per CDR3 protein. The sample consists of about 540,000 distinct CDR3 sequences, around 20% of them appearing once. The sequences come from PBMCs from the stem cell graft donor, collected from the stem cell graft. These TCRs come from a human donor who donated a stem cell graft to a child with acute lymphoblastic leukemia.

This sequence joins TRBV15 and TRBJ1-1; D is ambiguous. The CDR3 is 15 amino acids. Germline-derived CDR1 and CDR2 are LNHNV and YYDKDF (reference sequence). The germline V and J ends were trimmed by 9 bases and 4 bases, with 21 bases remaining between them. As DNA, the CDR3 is TGTGCCACTCCGTCCCAACCCGTGGTAGGCACTGAAGCTTTCTTT. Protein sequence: CATPSQPVVGTEAFF.

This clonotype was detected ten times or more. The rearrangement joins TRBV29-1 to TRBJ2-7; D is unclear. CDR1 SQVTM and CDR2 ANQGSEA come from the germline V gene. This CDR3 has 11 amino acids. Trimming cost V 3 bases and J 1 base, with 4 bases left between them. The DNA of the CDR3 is TGCAGCGTTGAGGGGTCCTACGAGCAGTACTTC. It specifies CSVEGSYEQYF.

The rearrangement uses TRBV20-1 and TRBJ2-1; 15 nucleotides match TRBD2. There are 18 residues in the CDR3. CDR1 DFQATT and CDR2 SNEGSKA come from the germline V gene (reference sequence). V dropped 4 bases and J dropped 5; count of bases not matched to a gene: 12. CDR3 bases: TGCAGTGCTATCGGACTAGCGGGAGGGATACGGCCCCACAATGAGCAGTTCTTC. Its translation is CSAIGLAGGIRPHNEQFF.

The CDR3 protein is CASTSGLSQFF. The CDR3 nucleotides read TGTGCCAGCACCTCGGGACTCTCCCAGTTCTTC. V gene TRBV12-3 or TRBV12-4 combines with J gene TRBJ2-1, with a tentative D call TRBD2 (6 bases). V lost 7 bases to trimming and J lost 13 bases, with 14 bases between them. The CDR3 loop spans 11 amino acids.

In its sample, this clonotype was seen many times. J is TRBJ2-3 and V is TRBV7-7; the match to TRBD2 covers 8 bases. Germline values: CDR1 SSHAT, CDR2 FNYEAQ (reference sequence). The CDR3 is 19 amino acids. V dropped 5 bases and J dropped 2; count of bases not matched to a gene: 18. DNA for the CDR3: TGTGCCAGCAGCCCGAAGCTTTTTGCTCTAGCGGGCCCCACAGATACGCAGTATTTT. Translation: CASSPKLFALAGPTDTQYF.

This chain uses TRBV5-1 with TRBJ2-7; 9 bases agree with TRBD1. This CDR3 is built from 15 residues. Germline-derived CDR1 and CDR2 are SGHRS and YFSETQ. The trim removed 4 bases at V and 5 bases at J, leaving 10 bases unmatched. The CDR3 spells CASSQTGTGRHEQYF. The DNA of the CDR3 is TGCGCCAGCAGCCAGACCGGGACAGGGAGACACGAGCAGTACTTC.

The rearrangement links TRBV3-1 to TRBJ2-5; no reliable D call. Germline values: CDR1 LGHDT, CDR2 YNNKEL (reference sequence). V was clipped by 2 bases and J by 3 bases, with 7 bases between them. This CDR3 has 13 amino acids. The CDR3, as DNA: TGTGCCAGCAGCCAATATGCCAAAGAGACCCAGTACTTC. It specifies CASSQYAKETQYF.

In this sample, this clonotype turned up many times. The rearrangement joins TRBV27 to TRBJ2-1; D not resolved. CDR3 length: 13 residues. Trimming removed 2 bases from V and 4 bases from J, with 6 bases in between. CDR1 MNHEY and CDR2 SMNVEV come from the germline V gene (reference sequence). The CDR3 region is CASSLDHYNEQFF. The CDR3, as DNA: TGTGCCAGCAGTTTAGATCATTACAATGAGCAGTTCTTC.

The CDR3 coding sequence is TGCAGTGCTAGAGGGCCAAACGAGCAGTACTTC. Protein: CSARGPNEQYF. The chain joins TRBV20-1 to TRBJ2-7; no definite D call. The CDR3 length is 11 residues. Germline V gene sequence: CDR1 DFQATT, CDR2 SNEGSKA (reference sequence). The V end lost 1 base, the J end lost 5 bases, and 6 bases lay between the germline ends.

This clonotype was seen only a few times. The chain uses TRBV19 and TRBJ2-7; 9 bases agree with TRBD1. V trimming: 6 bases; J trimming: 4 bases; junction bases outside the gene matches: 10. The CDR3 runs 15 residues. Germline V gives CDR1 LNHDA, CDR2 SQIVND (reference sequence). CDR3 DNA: TGTGCCAGTAGCCGTCCGGACAGGGGCCGTTACGAGCAGTACTTC. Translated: CASSRPDRGRYEQYF.

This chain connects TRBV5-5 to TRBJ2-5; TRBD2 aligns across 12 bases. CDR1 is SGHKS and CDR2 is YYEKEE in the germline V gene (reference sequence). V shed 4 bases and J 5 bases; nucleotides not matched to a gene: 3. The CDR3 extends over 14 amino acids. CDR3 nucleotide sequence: TGTGCCAGCAGCAACGGGACTAGCGGGGAGACCCAGTACTTC. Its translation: CASSNGTSGETQYF.

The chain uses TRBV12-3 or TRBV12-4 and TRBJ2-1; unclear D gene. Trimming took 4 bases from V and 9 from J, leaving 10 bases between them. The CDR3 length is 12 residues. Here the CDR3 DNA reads TGTGCCAGCAGTTCGGACGGAGCTGAGCAGTTCTTC. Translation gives CASSSDGAEQFF.